Listed here are 3 T cell receptor beta chains from one sample, sequenced in a study of CD8 T cells in ankylosing spondylitis. In TCRdb, the 5' RACE reads were re-called with MiXCR into one record per CDR3 protein. The sample gives approximately 200,000 distinct CDR3 sequences, 10% to 15% of which show up once; roughly 9.6% is in the top ten. What was sequenced was blood, either unsorted or a sorted T cell fraction (not recorded which). These receptors originate from a female donor with ankylosing spondylitis or in good health (not recorded which).

The chain carries TRBV15 and TRBJ2-1; no clear D. This CDR3 comprises 13 residues. The germline V gene encodes CDR1 LNHNV and CDR2 YYDKDF (reference sequence). V was trimmed by 1 base and J by 8 bases, leaving 9 bases between them. CDR3 amino acids: CATSRVTGHEQFF. CDR3 bases: TGTGCCACCAGCAGAGTGACGGGCCATGAGCAGTTCTTC.

This clonotype was counted only a few times. V usage is TRBV29-1 and J usage is TRBJ2-5; the D is unclear. The V end lost 3 bases, the J end lost 2 bases, and 13 bases lay between the germline ends. Germline V gene lookup returns CDR1 SQVTM and CDR2 ANQGSEA. The length of the CDR3 is 14 residues. The CDR3 sequence: CSVDQLTLQETQYF. The CDR3 nucleotides read TGCAGCGTTGATCAGTTGACACTACAAGAGACCCAGTACTTC.

The gene calls are TRBV6-4 and TRBJ2-2; 7 nucleotides match TRBD2. V lost 7 bases to trimming and J lost 6 bases; unmatched junction nucleotides: 5. This CDR3 is 13 amino acids long. Germline V gene sequence: CDR1 MRHNA, CDR2 SNTAGT. The CDR3 sequence: CASMAGEAGELFF. The CDR3, as DNA: TGTGCCAGCATGGCGGGAGAGGCCGGGGAGCTGTTTTTT.